This T cell receptor (beta chain) stems from a study of chronic HIV infection and antiretroviral therapy. This clonotype was detected a few times. TCRdb recomputed calls from the 5' RACE reads with MiXCR, one row per CDR3 protein. The sample lists tens of thousands of distinct CDR3 sequences, roughly 8.8% occurring once. The sequenced sample consisted of peripheral blood. The receptor's source is an adult who had HIV and had not received antiretroviral therapy, or was an uninfected healthy control (not recorded which).

The CDR3 coding sequence is TGTGCCAGCAGCCCCGGACAGGAGCCCTACGAGCAGTACTTC. Residues: CASSPGQEPYEQYF. This chain links TRBV28 with TRBJ2-7; 7 bases align to TRBD1. Germline-derived CDR1 and CDR2 are MDHEN and SYDVKM. V was pared by 6 bases and J by 2 bases, with 7 bases of the junction left unmatched. The CDR3 extends over 14 amino acids.